The text below deals with one TCR beta chain. This clonotype was counted at least ten times. No base-level quality is on record; no much larger clone is a single base apart. TCR cDNA was synthesized by 5'RACE template switching, through which a universal primer site and unique molecular identifiers were introduced. Priming for cDNA synthesis came from both the TCR alpha and TCR beta constant segments. Two PCR steps were used to amplify libraries, with sample barcodes and sequencing adapters being added in the second step. Sequencing of the libraries was done on either Illumina HiSeq 2500 (2x100 bp) or NovaSeq (2x150 bp). Turning to the authors' computational methods: MIGEC was used to demultiplex reads and collapse the reads into UMI consensus sequences, and MiXCR was used for V(D)J alignment. Clonotypes responding to the vaccine were identified with edgeR on replicate PBMC samples, with the criteria of FDR below 0.01 and a log2 fold change above 5 up to day 15. Each bulk clonotype was labeled CD4 or CD8 based on which sequenced repertoire, CD4 or CD8, contained the clonotype at higher abundance. To estimate the distribution of each clone across memory phenotypes, clonotype frequencies in memory subsets were weighted by FACS-sorted cell numbers. The raw public reads went through TCRdb reprocessing: fastp at Q25, MiXCR clone calling, in-frame beta chains kept. Duplicate CDR3 protein sequences are folded into a single record with the most common DNA and genes. The V and J calls were not made by the authors but by TCRdb's processing. Here the sample has tens of thousands of distinct CDR3 sequences; around 3.4% occur a single time. In total, the top ten clones hold more than 0.75% of the sample.

The treatment or condition label on this specimen signifies: live attenuated yellow fever vaccine strain. A standard Ficoll-Paque protocol was used to isolate PBMCs from peripheral blood. The RNeasy Micro Kit was used to extract RNA from sorted memory subsets. Between the V and J ends, shortened by 2 bases and 3 bases respectively, the junction contains 7 bases. Via the germline V gene, CDR1 is KGHSH and CDR2 LQKENI. From the cysteine through the phenylalanine, the CDR3 covers 14 amino acids. Only CDR3 DNA is held: 42 bases, read in frame from base 1. These data come from a study of T cells after yellow fever vaccination (dated by TCRdb to the late 2010s). For context, the study as a whole: Memory subsets (EM, EMRA, CM and Tscm) were sorted on a BD FACS Aria III using CD3, CD45RA, CCR7 and CD95 staining. The SMART-Seq v4 Ultra Low Input RNA kit was used to prepare libraries from fractions with low cell numbers. Two healthy male donors, one aged 18 to 29 and one aged 30 to 40 years, made up the cohort. Memory subsets were sorted on days 0, 15 and 45 and at 18 months after primary vaccination, and on days 0, 15 and 45 after the 30-year booster. To follow T-cell clones before and after both primary and booster YFV17D yellow fever vaccination, bulk TCR alpha and beta repertoires underwent longitudinal sequencing. Bulk PBMC replicates and cell subsets were isolated from blood drawn at multiple timepoints before and after both primary and secondary immunization. The investigation overall reported the following: A small share of clonotypes occurred in both CD4 and CD8 compartments, likely arising from convergent recombination. Because only a couple of donors were included in the study, the extent to which the findings can be generalized is limited. On day 0, almost all vaccine-responding clonotypes were found to be below detection in the sorted memory subsets. Because abundant contaminating clonotypes from the bulk population could be contained in FACS-sorted repertoires, computational filtering was required. Compared with the primary T-cell response, the secondary T-cell response was faster but weaker, reaching its peak on day 5 rather than on day 15. Most clones expanded after primary vaccination were re-detected after the booster (96% of CD4 and around 86% of CD8), suggesting broad memory maintenance.

The TCR was taken from a man aged 18 to 29 who received the YFV17D yellow fever vaccine. The material sequenced was PBMCs, either bulk or a sorted T-cell subset (CD4+, CD8+, memory, or dextramer-sorted; not recorded which), taken roughly 46 days after the first yellow fever vaccination. The sequence links TRBV18 to TRBJ2-2; the D gene lacks a confident call. The encoded CDR3 is CASSPTDYTGELFF. The nucleotide sequence is TGTGCCAGCTCACCAACAGACTACACCGGGGAGCTGTTTTTT.